A single sample is the source of the 30 T cell receptor beta chains below, sequenced in a study of control samples from healthy donors and cancer patients. Some clones are missing from TCRdb's copy, which holds only in-frame ones; the method was immunoSEQ multiplex PCR. The data contain 80,000 to 100,000 clones, more than 90% of them seen just once; the ten biggest clones take up about 3%. The sequencing sample was made of blood. Every receptor here comes from a human donor in good health. The donor label of this sample is uncertain.

This clone was seen a single time. V gene TRBV9 combines with J gene TRBJ2-7; D not resolved. The V gene lost 1 base and the J gene lost 3 bases, with 11 bases spanning the gap. Germline assignment: CDR1 SGDLS and CDR2 YYNGEE. The CDR3 runs 14 residues. CDR3 nucleotides: TGTGCCAGCAGCGTATCCCCTATGAGCTACGAGCAGTACTTC. As protein: CASSVSPMSYEQYF.

The chain joins TRBV7-9 to TRBJ1-5; D call uncertain. The CDR3 extends over 11 amino acids. In germline, CDR1 is SEHNR, CDR2 FQNEAQ (reference sequence). Trimming left V 2 bases short and J 9 bases short, with 5 bases between. The CDR3 coding sequence is TGTGCCAGCAGCTTACGCCGGCCCCAGCATTTT. It translates to CASSLRRPQHF.

This chain links TRBV7-8 with TRBJ2-7, with 7 bases that match TRBD2. Germline V gene data show CDR1 as SGHVS and CDR2 as FQNEAQ. This CDR3 region has 14 residues. V shed 2 bases, J shed 6 bases, and the junction held 7 bases outside the gene matches. CDR3 DNA sequence: TGTGCCAGCAGCTTACCTGGGCGGGGGTTCGAGCAGTACGTC. Its translation is CASSLPGRGFEQYV.

The chain joins TRBV19 to TRBJ1-5; D is unresolved. The CDR3 totals 16 residues. The germline CDR1 and CDR2 sequences are LNHDA and SQIVND (reference sequence). Trimming took off 5 bases at V and 3 bases at J, with 17 bases between the two ends. CDR3 sequence reads: CASSASRSAINQPQHF. The CDR3 nucleotides read TGTGCCAGTAGTGCCAGTCGCTCGGCTATCAATCAGCCCCAGCATTTT.

The chain recombines TRBV7-2 with TRBJ1-2; TRBD1 matches at 8 bases. V lost 1 base and J lost 5; bases outside the gene matches: 3. This CDR3 contains 14 residues. The germline V gene encodes CDR1 SGHTA and CDR2 FQGNSA. The CDR3 sequence is CASSLEDRVYGYTF. The CDR3 DNA follows: TGTGCCAGCAGCTTAGAGGACAGGGTTTATGGCTACACCTTC.

The J gene is TRBJ1-1, the V gene TRBV30; TRBD1 matches at 7 bases. The length of the CDR3 is 13 residues. Germline trimming cut 4 bases from V and 4 bases from J; bases unmatched to any gene: 6. The germline V gene encodes CDR1 GTSNPN and CDR2 SVGIG (reference sequence). The CDR3 loop reads CAWKGQAVTEAFF. In nucleotides, the CDR3 is TGTGCCTGGAAAGGACAGGCGGTCACTGAAGCTTTCTTT.

The V call is TRBV5-5, the J call TRBJ2-7; weak D call: TRBD1 (6 bases). Germline CDR1 and CDR2: SGHKS and YYEKEE (reference sequence). The CDR3 loop spans 14 amino acids. Trimming cost V 0 bases and J 6 bases, with 13 bases left between them. CDR3 region: CASSLVAGVREQYF. The CDR3 nucleotides read TGTGCCAGCAGCTTGGTGGCAGGGGTTCGCGAGCAGTACTTC.

V usage is TRBV5-5 and J usage is TRBJ1-3; possible D gene TRBD1, 6 bases. CDR1 is SGHKS and CDR2 is YYEKEE in the germline V gene (reference sequence). The CDR3 extends over 16 amino acids. The V end was cut by 0 bases, the J end by 2 bases, with 12 bases between. CDR3 DNA sequence: TGTGCCAGCAGCTTGGAGGGGGGATCGACTGGAAACACCATATATTTT. This encodes CASSLEGGSTGNTIYF.

This chain links TRBV12-3 or TRBV12-4 with TRBJ2-3; D remains unclear. V dropped 5 bases and J dropped 4 bases, with 7 bases sitting between them. The CDR3 loop spans 12 amino acids. The CDR3 sequence: CASSPLPDTQYF. CDR3 sequence (DNA): TGTGCCAGCAGTCCCCTTCCAGATACGCAGTATTTT.

The chain joins TRBV19 to TRBJ2-2; no clear D. The CDR3 has 14 residues. The V and J ends lost 0 bases and 2 bases respectively, with 4 bases between them. Per germline, CDR1 LNHDA and CDR2 SQIVND (reference sequence). The CDR3 is CASSIESNTGELFF. CDR3 sequence (DNA): TGTGCCAGTAGTATAGAAAGTAACACCGGGGAGCTGTTTTTT.

This sequence joins TRBV12-3 or TRBV12-4 and TRBJ1-1; TRBD1 agrees at 8 bases. The ends lost 3 bases at V and 5 bases at J; junction bases unmatched: 2. The CDR3 runs 13 residues. As DNA, the CDR3 is TGTGCCAGCAGTTTGAGACAGGGGACTGAAGCTTTCTTT. This gives the protein CASSLRQGTEAFF.

The rearrangement uses TRBV18 and TRBJ1-2, with 7 bases aligning to TRBD1. Germline lookup yields CDR1 KGHSH and CDR2 LQKENI. V lost 3 bases, J lost 5 bases, and 6 bases stayed unmatched. The CDR3 has 14 residues. Written as DNA, the CDR3 is TGTGCCAGCTCACCTCGAGGGGACAGATATGGCTACACCTTC. Encoded protein: CASSPRGDRYGYTF.

This sequence joins TRBV18 and TRBJ2-2; D gene uncertain. Germline V gives CDR1 KGHSH, CDR2 LQKENI. The V end lost 2 bases, the J end lost 4 bases, and 17 bases lay between the germline ends. There are 17 residues in the CDR3. This CDR3 reads CASSPSTSVVGTGELFF. As DNA, the CDR3 is TGTGCCAGCTCACCATCCACCTCCGTGGTGGGCACCGGGGAGCTGTTTTTT.

This chain joins TRBV11-2 and TRBJ2-5, with 13 bases fitting TRBD2. The CDR3 has 17 residues. Unmatched junction bases numbered 6, after V lost 4 bases and J lost 1 base. Germline V gene data show CDR1 as SGHAT and CDR2 as FQNNGV. The CDR3 bases are TGTGCCAGCAGCTCGGGACTAGCGGGGTCGTTCCAAGAGACCCAGTACTTC. This codes for CASSSGLAGSFQETQYF.

The rearrangement links TRBV4-2 to TRBJ1-1, with TRBD1 matching over 7 bases. Germline assignment: CDR1 LGHNA and CDR2 YNFKEQ. This CDR3 comprises 15 residues. V was clipped by 8 bases and J by 0 bases; unmatched bases: 9. Here the CDR3 reads CASSSWTGLNTEAFF. The DNA of the CDR3 is TGTGCCAGCTCCTCTTGGACAGGATTGAACACTGAAGCTTTCTTT.

The J gene is TRBJ2-1, the V gene TRBV9; 8 bases fit TRBD2. Trimming at V came to 0 bases and at J to 3 bases, leaving 8 bases not matched to a gene. This CDR3 is 17 amino acids long. The germline gives CDR1 SGDLS, CDR2 YYNGEE. The CDR3 loop is CASSVVGGGGLYNEQFF. In DNA, the CDR3 is TGTGCCAGCAGCGTAGTCGGGGGCGGGGGGCTCTACAATGAGCAGTTCTTC.

In DNA, the CDR3 is TGCGCCAGCAGTGATGGGGGACCTGGAAACACCATATATTTT. Its translation: CASSDGGPGNTIYF. This rearrangement joins TRBV10-1 to TRBJ1-3, with a weak D call TRBD1 (5 bases). CDR1 and CDR2 (germline): WNHNN, SYGVQD (reference sequence). V lost 3 bases to trimming and J lost 2 bases, with 8 bases between them. The CDR3 runs 14 residues.

The chain employs TRBV7-9 and TRBJ1-4, with TRBD1 identical over 10 bases. The CDR3 is made up of 17 amino acids. CDR1 SEHNR and CDR2 FQNEAQ come from the germline V gene (reference sequence). Germline trimming cut 1 base from V and 2 bases from J; bases unmatched to any gene: 4. The CDR3 reads CASSLGDRGRTNEKLFF. The CDR3, as DNA: TGTGCCAGCAGCTTAGGGGACAGGGGACGGACTAATGAAAAACTGTTTTTT.

The chain uses TRBV16 and TRBJ2-7, with 9 bases that match TRBD1. The germline V gene has CDR1 KGHSY and CDR2 FQNENV. V shed 4 bases and J 6 bases; nucleotides not matched to a gene: 7. The CDR3 length is 14 residues. CDR3 protein: CASSRITGGSEQYF. In DNA, the CDR3 is TGTGCCAGCAGCCGAATCACAGGGGGCTCCGAGCAGTACTTC.

The chain joins TRBV13 to TRBJ1-1; no clear D. CDR1 is PRHDT, CDR2 FYEKMQ, per germline (reference sequence). Trimming pared 6 bases from V and 4 bases from J, leaving 18 bases between. The CDR3 is 15 residues long. The CDR3 coding sequence is TGTGCCAGCAGACACGACACGGACGGTATCACTGAAGCTTTCTTT. Its translation is CASRHDTDGITEAFF.

The chain recombines TRBV19 with TRBJ1-2, with TRBD1 as a possible D gene (6 bases). CDR3 length equals 14 residues. Germline CDR1 is LNHDA and CDR2 is SQIVND (reference sequence). Trimming took 5 bases from V and 0 from J, leaving 10 bases between them. CDR3 region: CASSFRGPNYGYTF. The DNA for the CDR3 is TGTGCCAGTAGTTTCAGGGGTCCTAACTATGGCTACACCTTC.

V is TRBV10-3 and J is TRBJ1-2; no firm D call. Per the germline V gene, CDR1 is ENHRY and CDR2 is SYGVKD. The V end lost 8 bases, the J end lost 4 bases, and 17 bases lay between the germline ends. The CDR3 extends over 14 amino acids. The CDR3 nucleotides read TGTGCCATCCTCCCGGTGCAGGCCAGCTATGGCTACACCTTC. Its protein product is CAILPVQASYGYTF.

This CDR3 is CASSSTGYEQYF. DNA for the CDR3: TGTGCCAGCAGCTCCACAGGCTACGAGCAGTACTTC. The rearrangement uses TRBV7-8 and TRBJ2-7; a possible D gene is TRBD1 (5 bases). Deletions cut 4 bases from V and 3 bases from J, with 7 bases between. The CDR3 has 12 amino acids. Per germline, CDR1 SGHVS and CDR2 FQNEAQ.

The chain uses TRBV5-4 and TRBJ2-1, with D possibly being TRBD2 (5 bases). The CDR3 is 14 residues long. Trimming stripped 5 bases from V and 2 bases from J, with 11 bases between. Germline assignment: CDR1 SGHNT and CDR2 YYREEE (reference sequence). CDR3 loop: CASSTTGTYNEQFF. CDR3 bases: TGTGCCAGCAGTACTACCGGGACCTACAATGAGCAGTTCTTC.

This clone was recorded a few times. This chain connects TRBV7-8 to TRBJ1-2, with a weak D call TRBD1 (6 bases). Germline CDR1 is SGHVS and CDR2 is FQNEAQ. The V end was cut by 5 bases, the J end by 8 bases, with 15 bases between. This CDR3 contains 13 residues. The CDR3 sequence: CASSLQGKRGYTF. The CDR3 nucleotides read TGTGCCAGCAGCCTTCAGGGGAAGAGGGGCTACACCTTC.

CDR3 sequence: CASSTDRGETQYF. CDR3 DNA: TGCGCCAGCAGCACCGACAGGGGAGAGACCCAGTACTTC. The V call is TRBV5-1, the J call TRBJ2-5; 8 bases fit TRBD1. J gave up 4 bases and V 4 bases, and 3 bases lay outside the gene matches. The CDR3 contains 13 residues. From germline, CDR1 is SGHRS and CDR2 YFSETQ.

The V call is TRBV7-2, the J call TRBJ2-5; 9 bases match TRBD2. Germline V gene lookup returns CDR1 SGHTA and CDR2 FQGNSA. Trimming cost V 5 bases and J 5 bases; bases outside gene matches: 12. The CDR3 has 16 residues. CDR3 nucleotide sequence: TGTGCCAGCAGCCAAGTCCGGGCGGGGGGGGCGGAGACCCAGTACTTC. This gives the protein CASSQVRAGGAETQYF.

The chain uses TRBV4-1 and TRBJ2-3, with 9 nucleotides matching TRBD2. V lost 4 bases to trimming and J lost 0 bases; unmatched junction nucleotides: 17. Germline loops: CDR1 MGHRA, CDR2 YSYEKL. The CDR3 covers 20 residues. CDR3 sequence: CASSLVRLAVSIVSTDTQYF. CDR3 bases: TGCGCCAGCAGCCTCGTGCGACTAGCGGTCTCTATCGTTAGCACAGATACGCAGTATTTT.

This chain connects TRBV4-2 to TRBJ2-5; 12 nucleotides agree with TRBD2. The CDR3 consists of 15 residues. The J segment lost 1 base and the V segment lost 3 bases, leaving 0 bases of the junction unmatched. The germline CDR1 and CDR2 sequences are LGHNA and YNFKEQ. CDR3: CASSQGLAGQETQYF. The CDR3 DNA follows: TGTGCCAGCAGCCAGGGACTAGCGGGCCAAGAGACCCAGTACTTC.

The rearrangement uses TRBV6-5 and TRBJ1-6; maybe TRBD1 (5 bases). CDR1 and CDR2 from the germline V gene are MNHEY and SVGAGI. CDR3 length: 13 amino acids. V was cut by 6 bases and J by 8 bases, with 11 bases left in between. The CDR3 DNA reads as TGTGCCAGCAGCCGGGACCCTGATTCACCCCTCCACTTT. Encoded protein: CASSRDPDSPLHF.